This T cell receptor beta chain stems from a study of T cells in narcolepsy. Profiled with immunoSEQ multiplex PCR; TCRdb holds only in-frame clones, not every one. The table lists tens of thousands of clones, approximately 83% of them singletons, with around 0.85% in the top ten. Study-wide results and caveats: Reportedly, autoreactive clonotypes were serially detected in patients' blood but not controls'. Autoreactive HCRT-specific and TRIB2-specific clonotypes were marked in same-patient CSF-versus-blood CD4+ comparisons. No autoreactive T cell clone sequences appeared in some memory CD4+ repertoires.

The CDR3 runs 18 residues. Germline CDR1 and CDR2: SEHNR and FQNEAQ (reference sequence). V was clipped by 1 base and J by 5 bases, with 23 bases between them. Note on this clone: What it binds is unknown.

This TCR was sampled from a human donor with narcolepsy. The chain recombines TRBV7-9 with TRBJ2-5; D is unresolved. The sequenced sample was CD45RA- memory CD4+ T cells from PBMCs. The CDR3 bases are TGTGCCAGCAGCTTAGTAGTAGGAGCCCAACGGGCTATCGAGACCCAGTACTTC. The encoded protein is CASSLVVGAQRAIETQYF.